What follows are 25 T cell receptor beta chains derived from one specimen sequenced in a study of blood T cell repertoires in COVID-19 (dated by TCRdb to 2018 to 2021). The library was produced with the immunoSEQ multiplex PCR assay. TCRdb re-hosts the immuneACCESS table, in-frame sequences only. Its copies lack some clones; in the studies checked, an unresolved V gene accounts for under half of them, and the cause for the rest is not known. In this sample the table shows roughly 180,000 clones, approximately 86% of which occur a single time. The ten largest clones add up to 6.9% of the sample. Specimen: peripheral blood. These receptors all stem from a man at least 80 years old with COVID-19, enrolled during active disease.

The chain employs TRBV12-5 and TRBJ1-5; D gene unclear. Germline V lookup: CDR1 LGHNT, CDR2 FRNRAP. The CDR3 covers 14 residues. V was shortened by 3 bases and J by 6 bases, with 12 bases between the two germline ends. In DNA, the CDR3 is TGTGCTAGTGGTTTACCAAAAGGGAGTCAGCCCCAGCATTTT. This sequence encodes CASGLPKGSQPQHF.

In the case of this clone: The junction differs from germline at one of its ends, possibly a read error. The chain has TRBV4-3 and TRBJ1-6; D unclear. The CDR3 covers 14 residues. Germline lookup yields CDR1 LGHNA and CDR2 YSLEER. The CDR3 spells CASSSKYYHSPLHF. CDR3 nucleotides: TGCGCCAGCAGCTCAAAGTACTATCATTCACCCCTCCACTTT.

This chain links TRBV20-1 with TRBJ2-1, with D unresolved. Trimming stripped 8 bases from V and 10 bases from J, with 9 bases between. Germline V CDR1 and CDR2: DFQATT, SNEGSKA (reference sequence). The CDR3 sequence is 9 residues long. CDR3 in DNA: TGCAGTCTCCCAGGAGAGCAGTTCTTC. Protein sequence: CSLPGEQFF.

The chain combines TRBV2 with TRBJ1-1; TRBD1 agrees at 10 bases. The J segment lost 3 bases and the V segment lost 4 bases, leaving 5 bases of the junction unmatched. The CDR3 length is 15 residues. Per the germline V gene, CDR1 is SNHLY and CDR2 is FYNNEI. CDR3 protein: CASSVQGQGYTEAFF. In nucleotides, the CDR3 is TGTGCCAGCAGTGTTCAGGGACAGGGGTACACTGAAGCTTTCTTT.

Points on this clone: This CDR3 is also generated by other DNA sequences in the sample. The gene calls are TRBV6-2 or TRBV6-3 and TRBJ1-5; 8 bases are shared with TRBD1. After removal of 5 bases from V and 4 bases from J, the junction contained 4 bases not matched to a gene. From germline, CDR1 is MNHEY and CDR2 SVGEGT. The length of the CDR3 is 14 residues. The CDR3 region is CASSQGARNQPQHF. DNA for the CDR3: TGTGCCAGCAGTCAGGGGGCTAGGAATCAGCCCCAGCATTTT.

This clone was picked up one time. The chain joins TRBV7-8 to TRBJ2-7, with 11 bases that match TRBD1. There are 17 residues in the CDR3. Germline V lookup: CDR1 SGHVS, CDR2 FQNEAQ. Germline trimming cut 5 bases from V and 2 bases from J; bases unmatched to any gene: 11. The CDR3 nucleotides are TGTGCCAGCAGCAAAACCGGGACAGGGGGAGTAACCTACGAGCAGTACTTC. This gives the protein CASSKTGTGGVTYEQYF.

This clone was seen only once. The rearrangement uses TRBV5-6 and TRBJ2-6, with 9 nucleotides matching TRBD1. J gave up 1 base and V 10 bases, and 12 bases lay outside the gene matches. The CDR3 is 17 amino acids. Germline assignment: CDR1 SGHDT and CDR2 YYEEEE. The CDR3 DNA reads TGTGCCGTAGGATCCGGGACAGGGCCGTCTGGGGCCAACGTCCTGACTTTC. It encodes CAVGSGTGPSGANVLTF.

This chain connects TRBV4-2 to TRBJ1-6; weak D call: TRBD1 (5 bases). CDR3 size: 16 residues. Germline V gives CDR1 LGHNA, CDR2 YNFKEQ. Trimming took off 0 bases at V and 7 bases at J, with 13 bases between the two ends. CDR3 residues: CASSQDRGGANSPLHF. The DNA of the CDR3 is TGTGCCAGCAGCCAAGATAGGGGAGGGGCGAATTCACCCCTCCACTTT.

The CDR3 DNA follows: TGTGCCAGCACCCCACCGGCGGACAGGTGGAATGAAAAACTGTTTTTT. Translating gives CASTPPADRWNEKLFF. The chain uses TRBV9 and TRBJ1-4; 7 nucleotides align to TRBD1. V was clipped by 6 bases and J by 5 bases; unmatched bases: 13. CDR3 length: 16 residues. Germline CDR1 is SGDLS and CDR2 is YYNGEE.

The chain couples TRBV5-1 to TRBJ2-1; the match to TRBD2 covers 11 bases. CDR1 SGHRS and CDR2 YFSETQ come from the germline V gene. After removal of 8 bases from V and 5 bases from J, the junction contained 6 bases not matched to a gene. There are 14 residues in the CDR3. As DNA, the CDR3 is TGCGCCAGTCGACTAGCGGGGCGTCACAATGAGCAGTTCTTC. This encodes CASRLAGRHNEQFF.

This clone has more than one count but fewer than ten. This chain connects TRBV19 to TRBJ2-6, with a weak D call TRBD1 (6 bases). Trimming cost V 2 bases and J 0 bases, with 23 bases left between them. Germline V gene lookup returns CDR1 LNHDA and CDR2 SQIVND (reference sequence). The CDR3 is 21 amino acids. The CDR3, as DNA: TGTGCCAGTAGTATATCGGTTTACCCGACAGCACAGGGCTCTGGGGCCAACGTCCTGACTTTC. This codes for CASSISVYPTAQGSGANVLTF.

The chain carries TRBV27 and TRBJ1-2, with D hard to call. Per germline, CDR1 MNHEY and CDR2 SMNVEV (reference sequence). This CDR3 region has 12 residues. V lost 6 bases and J lost 3, with 8 bases in between. The CDR3 DNA follows: TGTGCCAGCAGAAAAGAGGACTATGGCTACACCTTC. Encoded protein: CASRKEDYGYTF.

CDR3 amino acids: CASSLGSGGLYGYTF. In DNA form, the CDR3 reads TGTGCCAGCAGCTTAGGCTCAGGGGGCCTCTATGGCTACACCTTC. J is TRBJ1-2 and V is TRBV7-2; 8 positions agree with TRBD1. Germline lookup yields CDR1 SGHTA and CDR2 FQGNSA. The CDR3 has 15 amino acids. Germline trimming cut 1 base from V and 4 bases from J; bases unmatched to any gene: 5. Full variable domain (outside the CDR3, taken from reference TRBV7-2 and TRBJ1-2): GAGVSQSPSNKVTEKGKDVELRCDPISGHTALYWYRQSLGQGLEFLIYFQGNSAPDKSGLPSDRFSAERTGGSVSTLTIQRTQQEDSAVYLCASSLGSGGLYGYTFGSGTRLTVV.

V usage is TRBV6-6 and J usage is TRBJ1-1; 10 bases map to TRBD1. The trim removed 5 bases at V and 0 bases at J, leaving 9 bases unmatched. Germline V gene data show CDR1 as MNHNY and CDR2 as SVGAGI (reference sequence). The CDR3 is 17 amino acids. The CDR3 loop reads CASSPGTGVLMNTEAFF. CDR3 DNA sequence: TGTGCCAGCAGTCCGGGGACAGGGGTTTTAATGAACACTGAAGCTTTCTTT.

The CDR3 DNA reads as TGCGCCAGCAGTGAGTCGGAACGACAGCCCAATCAGCCCCAGCATTTT. Translating it yields CASSESERQPNQPQHF. The chain employs TRBV10-1 and TRBJ1-5; possibly TRBD1 for D (5 bases). This CDR3 contains 16 residues. The V gene's germline CDR1 is WNHNN and CDR2 SYGVQD (reference sequence). V dropped 0 bases and J dropped 3 bases, with 12 bases sitting between them.

The V call is TRBV28, the J call TRBJ1-2; no clear D gene. Trimming pared 8 bases from V and 5 bases from J, leaving 9 bases between. This CDR3 comprises 11 residues. Germline V gene lookup returns CDR1 MDHEN and CDR2 SYDVKM. CDR3 sequence: CASRYEYGYTF. The CDR3 nucleotides read TGTGCCAGCCGCTACGAATATGGCTACACCTTC.

This clone is a singleton in its sample. J is TRBJ2-2 and V is TRBV18; the match to TRBD2 covers 10 bases. The CDR3 consists of 17 residues. V trimming: 2 bases; J trimming: 5 bases; junction bases outside the gene matches: 8. Germline values: CDR1 KGHSH, CDR2 LQKENI. The CDR3 reads CASSPGSGGARTGELFF. In DNA form, the CDR3 reads TGTGCCAGCTCACCAGGGAGCGGGGGGGCCCGGACCGGGGAGCTGTTTTTT. Filled out from reference TRBV18 and TRBJ2-2, the complete variable domain reads NAGVMQNPRHLVRRRGQEARLRCSPMKGHSHVYWYRQLPEEGLKFMVYLQKENIIDESGMPKERFSAEFPKEGPSILRIQQVVRGDSAAYFCASSPGSGGARTGELFFGEGSRLTVL.

The genes are TRBV18 and TRBJ1-6; D is perhaps TRBD1 (5 bases). This CDR3 region has 17 residues. CDR1 and CDR2 (germline): KGHSH, LQKENI. Trimming cost V 0 bases and J 7 bases, with 16 bases left between them. The CDR3 loop reads CASSPPKGPQSNSPLHF. Written as DNA, the CDR3 is TGTGCCAGCTCACCACCGAAGGGGCCTCAGAGCAATTCACCCCTCCACTTT.

The chain is built from TRBV6-5 and TRBJ2-1, with 7 bases identical to TRBD2. V lost 5 bases to trimming and J lost 5 bases; unmatched junction nucleotides: 9. This CDR3 spans 15 amino acids. Germline CDR1 MNHEY, CDR2 SVGAGI. CDR3 in amino acids: CASSRTRGTHNEQFF. CDR3 nucleotides: TGTGCCAGCAGTCGAACGCGGGGGACCCACAATGAGCAGTTCTTC.

This clone was recorded once. The rearrangement joins TRBV12-2 to TRBJ1-1; whether TRBD1, the table's D call, matches the DNA was not checked. TRBV12-2 is a pseudogene. This CDR3 comprises 16 residues. DNA for the CDR3: TGTGCAAGTCGCTTTATAACAGGGGTTTCGAACACTGAAGCTTTCTTT. It translates to CASRFITGVSNTEAFF.

V and J are TRBV15 and TRBJ2-3; 13 nucleotides align to TRBD2. J lost 14 bases, V lost 3 bases, and 17 bases had no gene match. The V gene's germline CDR1 is LNHNV and CDR2 YYDKDF (reference sequence). The CDR3 has 17 residues. The CDR3 here is CATSRGPTSGGPRVVYF. Here the CDR3 DNA reads TGTGCCACCAGCAGGGGGCCGACTAGCGGGGGGCCCAGAGTCGTGTATTTT.

This clone occurred a few times. The V call is TRBV5-1, the J call TRBJ1-6, with 7 bases lining up with TRBD1. Germline V CDR1 and CDR2: SGHRS, YFSETQ. The CDR3 is 14 residues long. The trim removed 0 bases at V and 8 bases at J, leaving 2 bases unmatched. As DNA, the CDR3 is TGCGCCAGCAGCTTGGGAGACAGGGATTCACCCCTCCACTTT. Protein sequence: CASSLGDRDSPLHF.

The table lists this clone with a few counts. The rearrangement uses TRBV5-4 and TRBJ2-2, with D uncertain. CDR3 length: 12 residues. Germline loops: CDR1 SGHNT, CDR2 YYREEE (reference sequence). V was shortened by 4 bases and J by 4 bases, with 5 bases between the two germline ends. As DNA, the CDR3 is TGTGCCAGCAGCCCACTCACCGGGGAGCTGTTTTTT. Its translation is CASSPLTGELFF. Filled out from reference TRBV5-4 and TRBJ2-2, the complete variable domain reads ETGVTQSPTHLIKTRGQQVTLRCSSQSGHNTVSWYQQALGQGPQFIFQYYREEENGRGNFPPRFSGLQFPNYSSELNVNALELDDSALYLCASSPLTGELFFGEGSRLTVL.

J is TRBJ1-6 and V is TRBV7-9, with 9 bases that match TRBD1. After removal of 5 bases from V and 12 bases from J, the junction contained 8 bases not matched to a gene. The CDR3 sequence is 14 residues long. From germline, CDR1 is SEHNR and CDR2 FQNEAQ (reference sequence). This CDR3 is CASSLGTGLQPLHF. The CDR3 DNA is TGTGCCAGCAGCCTTGGGACAGGGTTACAACCCCTCCACTTT.

The rearrangement links TRBV29-1 to TRBJ1-2, with no clear D. Per the germline V gene, CDR1 is SQVTM and CDR2 is ANQGSEA. V lost 3 bases and J lost 10, with 9 bases in between. The CDR3 extends over 10 amino acids. This CDR3 is CSVDREAYTF. In nucleotides, the CDR3 is TGCAGCGTTGATCGGGAAGCCTACACCTTC.